The T cell receptor (beta chain) described here comes from a study of blood T cells in healthy people across ages. The second PCR ran roughly 7 to 12 cycles with a sample-barcoded 5' primer and J-beta primers. MiXCR was run by TCRdb on the 5' RACE reads, yielding one entry per CDR3 protein. The sample contains about 630,000 distinct CDR3 sequences, roughly 20% of which appear only once. The CDR3 runs 16 residues. Germline values: CDR1 GTSNPN, CDR2 SVGIG (reference sequence). The source material was blood. The chain has TRBV30 and TRBJ2-5; 9 nucleotides align to TRBD2. Gene TRBJ2-1 matches the end of the DNA better, so the J call may be wrong. This receptor was identified in a man between 70 and 80 years old in good health. CDR3 in amino acids: CAWSTSSGMPLNEQFF. CDR3 DNA sequence: TGTGCCTGGAGTACATCTAGCGGGATGCCTCTCAATGAGCAGTTCTTC.